This is a list of T cell receptor beta chains from one sample in a study of early T cells in non-severe SARS-CoV-2 infection. Each CDR3 protein gets one entry after TCRdb re-called the 5' RACE reads with MiXCR. This sample has 45,000 to 75,000 distinct CDR3 sequences; around 12% occur once, and the top ten carry around 4.9%. The sequencing sample was made of whole blood. Every receptor here comes from an adult who was a healthcare worker with PCR-confirmed SARS-CoV-2 infection or an uninfected control (not recorded which). Each CDR3 is given with its conserved first and last residue. Fields, in order: V gene, J gene, CDR3 length, CDR3 protein.

TRBV27,TRBJ1-2,13,CASSLGPTGGYTF
TRBV20-1,TRBJ1-1,12,CSASDEGTEAFF
TRBV27,TRBJ2-1,16,CASREIRGGSYNEQFF
TRBV11-2,TRBJ2-7,15,CASSPGERGTSEQYF
TRBV18,TRBJ2-2,16,CASSPPRQGDTGELFF
TRBV29-1,TRBJ1-4,13,CSVEDRLGEKLFF
TRBV7-9,TRBJ2-3,15,CASSPGQGEPDTQYF
TRBV10-2,TRBJ2-5,14,CASSESTSGETQYF
TRBV13,TRBJ1-1,16,CASSLGLDLASTEAFF
TRBV4-3,TRBJ2-3,16,CASSQTLAGSTDTQYF
TRBV14,TRBJ2-4,14,CASSLTSAKNIQYF
TRBV3-1,TRBJ1-5,13,CASSQGGFQPQHF
TRBV5-4,TRBJ2-1,15,CASSRDPGGHNEQFF
TRBV5-1,TRBJ2-7,14,CASSWQTSSYEQYF
TRBV6-5,TRBJ2-7,16,CASSRTQASGNYEQYF
TRBV12-3/TRBV12-4,TRBJ1-1,14,CASSYGQKNTEAFF
TRBV5-5,TRBJ2-1,15,CASSFYPDSYNEQFF
TRBV11-2,TRBJ2-2,13,CASSPFNTGELFF
TRBV29-1,TRBJ2-7,13,CSVAGTGAYEQYF
TRBV3-1,TRBJ2-5,13,CASSYSGEETQYF
TRBV11-2,TRBJ2-5,15,CASSLNLAGEETQYF
TRBV27,TRBJ1-4,15,CASSPRRGWGEKLFF
TRBV5-4,TRBJ1-2,16,CASSGTKTGESYGYTF
TRBV12-3/TRBV12-4,TRBJ1-2,13,CASSTGVGYGYTF